This is a list of T cell receptor beta chains from one sample in a study of a mutant IDH1 vaccine in newly diagnosed glioma. These receptors are not linked to any known antigen. Measured with immunoSEQ multiplex PCR; TCRdb has only the in-frame clones, and not every one. The sample comprises 60,000 to 65,000 clones, 75% to 90% of which are singletons, and 3.5% to 4.5% rests with the top ten. Sample: PBMCs, taken from a glioma patient whose treatment included an IDH1 peptide vaccine. Every receptor here comes from a young man with glioma. Both conserved end residues are part of each CDR3. Each record gives: clone size, J gene, V gene, D gene, CDR3 DNA, CDR3 protein. D genes are given only for firm matches. Where a row states a size, it is once, few, many or the class of an expanded clone; other rows omit it.

. TRBJ1-1 TRBV19 . TGTGCCAGTAGTTACACTACACTGGCTGAAGCTTTCTTT CASSYTTLAEAFF
once TRBJ2-7 TRBV20-1 . TGCAGTGCTAGGACGGGCTACGAGCAGTACTTC CSARTGYEQYF
. TRBJ1-1 TRBV10-3 . TGTGCCATCAATGAACATCTCGGGGTTGAAGCTTTCTTT CAINEHLGVEAFF
. TRBJ1-5 TRBV19 TRBD1 TGTGCCAGTAGAAACAGGGGGGAGCGGCAGCCCCAGCATTTT CASRNRGERQPQHF
few TRBJ1-1 TRBV30 TRBD1 TGTGCCTGGACCCACAGGGGGCAGGGGTTAGCTTTCTTT CAWTHRGQGLAFF
. TRBJ2-3 TRBV19 . TGTGCCAGTAGTGTCACGGACGCGGGGCAAGATACGCAGTATTTT CASSVTDAGQDTQYF
. TRBJ2-3 TRBV5-1 . TGCGCCAGCAGCTTGCATCCAGACACAGATACGCAGTATTTT CASSLHPDTDTQYF
. TRBJ2-2 TRBV11-2 . TGTGCCAGCAGCTTAGTGGGTAGTCAGGCCGGGGAGCTGTTTTTT CASSLVGSQAGELFF
. TRBJ1-2 TRBV10-2 . TGCGCCAGCTCCTTAGGCTATGGCTACACCTTC CASSLGYGYTF
. TRBJ2-7 TRBV4-1 TRBD2 TGCGCCAGCAGCCAAACGACTAGCGGGGCCTCCTACGAGCAGTACTTC CASSQTTSGASYEQYF
. TRBJ2-5 TRBV11-2 . TGTGCCAGCAGCTTAGGGGCAGTCCAAGAGACCCAGTACTTC CASSLGAVQETQYF
. TRBJ2-1 TRBV7-6 TRBD2 TGTGCTACCGGGAGGGGTTCCAATGAGCAGTTCTTC CATGRGSNEQFF
. TRBJ1-2 TRBV7-9 . TGTGCCAGCAGCTTCTCCAGGACTAACTATGGCTACACCTTC CASSFSRTNYGYTF
. TRBJ1-4 TRBV6-5 TRBD1 TGTGCCAGCAGCCCCGGACAGGGAAGGAGTGAAAAACTGTTTTTT CASSPGQGRSEKLFF
. TRBJ2-2 TRBV5-1 TRBD2 TGCGCCAGCAGCTTCTCTAGCGGGGGGCCAGCCGGGGAGCTGTTTTTT CASSFSSGGPAGELFF
few TRBJ1-1 TRBV18 . TGTGCCAGCTCACCCAAGGAGAACACTGAAGCTTTCTTT CASSPKENTEAFF
. TRBJ1-1 TRBV10-3 . TGTGCCATCAGTGACCGACAGTACAACACTGAAGCTTTCTTT CAISDRQYNTEAFF
. TRBJ2-5 TRBV6-1 . TGTGCCAGCATGGAGGACTTCCAAGAGACCCAGTACTTC CASMEDFQETQYF
few TRBJ1-1 TRBV7-9 TRBD1 TGTGCCAGCAGTCCCCGGACAGGGACTCTGAACACTGAAGCTTTCTTT CASSPRTGTLNTEAFF
. TRBJ2-7 TRBV7-8 TRBD1 TGTGCCAGCAGCTTAGGGGGACAGAGGAGCTCCTACGAGCAGTACTTC CASSLGGQRSSYEQYF
. TRBJ1-5 TRBV15 . TGTGCCACCAGGAGGGAGACCAATCAGCCCCAGCATTTT CATRRETNQPQHF
. TRBJ1-2 TRBV4-1 . TGCGCCAGCAGCCAAGGGTCAGCGTATGGCTACACCTTC CASSQGSAYGYTF
. TRBJ1-1 TRBV27 . TGTGCCAGCAGTTTAATTTCCGGGGCGCAAGCTTTCTTT CASSLISGAQAFF
. TRBJ2-5 TRBV9 . TGTGCCAGCAGCGGCCGGACAGATCAAGAGACCCAGTACTTC CASSGRTDQETQYF
once TRBJ2-7 TRBV19 . TGTGCCAGTAGTATTGGCGGGCAACCTCCCTACGAGCAGTACTTC CASSIGGQPPYEQYF
. TRBJ1-5 TRBV2 . TGTGCCAGCAGTGAACGAGTAGGGTACAGCAATCAGCCCCAGCATTTT CASSERVGYSNQPQHF
few TRBJ1-5 TRBV2 . TGTGCCAGCAGTAGACGGACCCCTAGCAATCAGCCCCAGCATTTT CASSRRTPSNQPQHF
. TRBJ2-2 TRBV9 TRBD2 TGTGCCAGCAGCCCGGGGGGCACCGGGGAGCTGTTTTTT CASSPGGTGELFF
. TRBJ1-6 TRBV19 . TGTGCCAGTAGTATCGGGTCAGGGCCCCTCCACTTT CASSIGSGPLHF
once TRBJ2-7 TRBV13 TRBD1 TGTGCCAGCAGCCGACAAATGGACAGGGAGTACGAGCAGTACTTC CASSRQMDREYEQYF
. TRBJ1-2 TRBV7-2 . TGTGCCAGCAGCTTTTCAGGAACTGGTGGCTACACCTTC CASSFSGTGGYTF
. TRBJ1-2 TRBV7-9 . . CASSLVVGQGIFTF
. TRBJ2-1 TRBV10-2 . TGCGCCAGCAGTGGTCAGTACAATGAGCAGTTCTTC CASSGQYNEQFF
. TRBJ1-2 TRBV4-1 TRBD1 TGCGCCAGCAGCCAATTTCTGAGTACCGGGACAGGGAGTATGAGAGATGGCTACACCTTC CASSQFLSTGTGSMRDGYTF
. TRBJ1-6 TRBV18 . TGTGCCAGCTCATCTACAGGCCCGGGCGACAATTCACCCCTCCACTTT CASSSTGPGDNSPLHF
. TRBJ2-1 TRBV30 TRBD1 TGTGCCTGGAGTGTCTGGGGACAGGGGGCTAACAATGAGCAGTTCTTC CAWSVWGQGANNEQFF
. TRBJ1-6 TRBV28 . TGTGCCAGCAGTTTAGGCTTTAGCTCCTATAATTCACCCCTCCACTTT CASSLGFSSYNSPLHF